This T cell receptor beta chain was captured in a study of T cells expressing NK-cell markers. Across the study: Sorted CD3+CD56-NKG2C+, CD3+CD56+NKG2C- and CD3+CD56+NKG2C+ T cells were the source of the TCR beta repertoires.

TCRdb re-called the 5' RACE reads and catalogs CDR3 proteins one per entry, DNA excluded. The table lists roughly 430,000 distinct CDR3 sequences. The germline gives CDR1 SNHLY, CDR2 FYNNEI. This CDR3 contains 14 residues. This chain connects TRBV2 to TRBJ1-1. The clonotype comes from a woman between 18 and 70 years old in good health. The sequencing sample was made of blood T cells: a sorted CD56 or NKG2C T cell subset, CD4+ or CD8+ T cells, or bulk PBMC T cells (not recorded which). CDR3 residues: CASSGTPGNTEAFF.